Below are 13 T cell receptor beta chains sequenced from a single sample in a study of T cell responses to AZD1222 COVID-19 vaccine. Measured with immunoSEQ multiplex PCR; TCRdb has only the in-frame clones, and not every one. The table has 93,000 or so clones, over 70% seen once. Sequenced material: peripheral blood, taken on day 0 of AZD1222 vaccination. These receptors all come from an adult in good health.

The chain couples TRBV5-1 to TRBJ1-2; D unresolved. This CDR3 comprises 13 residues. Trimming pared 0 bases from V and 0 bases from J, leaving 3 bases between. Germline V CDR1 and CDR2: SGHRS, YFSETQ. The CDR3 nucleotides are TGCGCCAGCAGCTTGGCTTCTAACTATGGCTACACCTTC. Protein sequence: CASSLASNYGYTF. Complete variable domain (other parts from reference TRBV5-1 and TRBJ1-2): KAGVTQTPRYLIKTRGQQVTLSCSPISGHRSVSWYQQTPGQGLQFLFEYFSETQRNKGNFPGRFSGRQFSNSRSEMNVSTLELGDSALYLCASSLASNYGYTFGSGTRLTVV.

The chain links TRBV28 to TRBJ1-1; no clear D. The ends were cut back, 7 bases at V and 1 base at J, with 4 bases in the middle. Germline CDR1 is MDHEN and CDR2 is SYDVKM. This CDR3 spans 11 amino acids. CDR3 sequence reads: CASIANTEAFF. In DNA form, the CDR3 reads TGTGCCAGCATAGCGAACACTGAAGCTTTCTTT.

The CDR3 DNA follows: TGTGCCAGCAGTACGGGACAGCCAACCGGGGAGCTGTTTTTT. This gives the protein CASSTGQPTGELFF. The chain joins TRBV6-2 or TRBV6-3 to TRBJ2-2; 7 bases align to TRBD1. The trim removed 5 bases at V and 5 bases at J, leaving 5 bases unmatched. The CDR3 totals 14 residues. Germline loops: CDR1 MNHEY, CDR2 SVGEGT.

This sequence joins TRBV27 and TRBJ1-1, with D unresolved. The CDR3 consists of 13 residues. V was shortened by 1 base and J by 1 base, with 4 bases between the two germline ends. CDR1 and CDR2 (germline): MNHEY, SMNVEV (reference sequence). CDR3 loop: CASSLYRNTEAFF. The CDR3 nucleotides are TGTGCCAGCAGTTTATACAGGAACACTGAAGCTTTCTTT.

The V gene is TRBV10-3, the J gene TRBJ1-2; weak D call: TRBD1 (5 bases). Trimming left V 6 bases short and J 3 bases short, with 8 bases between. The CDR3 runs 12 residues. Germline assignment: CDR1 ENHRY and CDR2 SYGVKD. The CDR3 spells CAIRTADYGYTF. The CDR3 region has the DNA TGTGCCATCAGGACAGCGGACTATGGCTACACCTTC.

This chain joins TRBV6-2 or TRBV6-3 and TRBJ2-3, with D perhaps matching TRBD2 (5 bases). This CDR3 is 14 amino acids long. Germline assignment: CDR1 MNHEY and CDR2 SVGEGT. Trimming removed 0 bases at V and 6 bases at J, with 10 bases between. The CDR3 loop reads CASSYSGSADTQYF. The CDR3 DNA is TGTGCCAGCAGTTACTCGGGGAGTGCGGATACGCAGTATTTT.

V gene TRBV27 combines with J gene TRBJ2-7; D perhaps matches TRBD2 (5 bases). The CDR3 is made up of 14 amino acids. CDR1 and CDR2 (germline): MNHEY, SMNVEV (reference sequence). V lost 7 bases, J lost 0 bases, and 13 bases lay in between. The CDR3, as DNA: TGTGCCAGCACCTCCACGGGATACTCCTACGAGCAGTACTTC. Protein: CASTSTGYSYEQYF.

The CDR3 nucleotides read TGTGCCAGCAGCTCCCCCGGGACAGGGGGCGCAGGCGAGCAGTACTTC. Translating it yields CASSSPGTGGAGEQYF. This chain uses TRBV3-1 (or the pseudogene TRBV3-2) with TRBJ2-7; 12 positions agree with TRBD1. V trimming: 5 bases; J trimming: 6 bases; junction bases outside the gene matches: 11. The CDR3 sequence is 16 residues long. Germline V gene sequence: CDR1 LGHDT, CDR2 YNNKEL (reference sequence).

The chain links TRBV7-2 to TRBJ1-5; possible D gene TRBD1, 5 bases. Germline loops: CDR1 SGHTA, CDR2 FQGNSA. CDR3 size: 14 residues. Trimming cost V 6 bases and J 0 bases, with 9 bases left between them. The CDR3 spells CASSGDYSNQPQHF. The CDR3 nucleotides are TGTGCCAGCAGTGGGGACTATAGCAATCAGCCCCAGCATTTT.

The chain has TRBV5-1 and TRBJ1-2; TRBD1 aligns across 12 bases. Germline CDR1 and CDR2: SGHRS and YFSETQ. The CDR3 length is 14 residues. Trimming took 4 bases from V and 6 from J; bases not matched to a gene: 4. CDR3 sequence reads: CASSRDRGLNGYTF. The DNA for the CDR3 is TGCGCCAGCAGCAGGGACAGGGGGCTGAATGGCTACACCTTC.

CDR3: CASSTDGNWGGYTF. DNA of the CDR3: TGTGCCAGCAGTACAGACGGGAATTGGGGTGGCTACACCTTC. The genes are TRBV6-6 and TRBJ1-2; D is ambiguous. The length of the CDR3 is 14 residues. The germline gives CDR1 MNHNY, CDR2 SVGAGI (reference sequence). Trimming cost V 5 bases and J 7 bases, with 17 bases left between them.

This clone showed up just once. The V gene is TRBV18, the J gene TRBJ2-1; the match to TRBD2 covers 8 bases. Germline CDR1 is KGHSH and CDR2 is LQKENI. This CDR3 region has 15 residues. With 1 base clipped from V and 6 bases from J, the junction kept 5 bases outside the gene matches. CDR3 in DNA: TGTGCCAGCTCACCACAGGATACTAGCGGCAATGAGCAGTTCTTC. This encodes CASSPQDTSGNEQFF.

The chain combines TRBV7-2 with TRBJ2-1, with TRBD2 matching over 11 bases. The germline V gene encodes CDR1 SGHTA and CDR2 FQGNSA. This CDR3 region has 17 residues. V shed 5 bases and J 8 bases; nucleotides not matched to a gene: 14. The DNA of the CDR3 is TGTGCCAGCAGCCAAGGGAATAGCGGGGGGGCCTGGGATGAGCAGTTCTTC. Encoded protein: CASSQGNSGGAWDEQFF.